This TCR beta chain is drawn from a study of cytomegalovirus exposure and HLA in healthy donors. In the PCR, 60 Vbeta and 13 Jbeta primers were used. Profiling relied on immunoSEQ multiplex PCR, and the TCRdb table lists in-frame clones only, not all of them. The sample records approximately 150,000 clones, 72% being singletons. Trimming took 5 bases from V and 6 from J; bases not matched to a gene: 13. Germline-derived CDR1 and CDR2 are SGHVS and FNYEAQ. The CDR3 totals 18 residues. Comment on this clone: The antigen remains unidentified.

Points from the study as a whole: Presence/absence analyses rested on an assumption that sequencing depth was roughly uniform across donors.

This receptor was obtained from a human donor in good health. Sequencing was done on a sample of PBMCs. The chain combines TRBV7-6 with TRBJ2-3; 14 bases fit TRBD2. The CDR3 loop reads CASSPLTSGGATVDTQYF. DNA for the CDR3: TGTGCCAGCAGCCCACTGACTAGCGGGGGGGCTACTGTGGATACGCAGTATTTT.